The T cell receptor beta chain described here comes from a study of blood T cell repertoires in COVID-19. Looking at the study overall: Researchers got acute and convalescent COVID-19 samples from the United States, Italy and Spain. In each case, the material was cDNA or gDNA derived from T cells, B-cell-depleted T cells, or PBMCs.

CDR1 is MNHNS, CDR2 SASEGT, per germline. The CDR3 runs to 15 residues. V gave up 1 base and J gave up 5 bases, with 14 bases separating them. Across over 20 US areas, participants ranged in age from about 18 to 100 years. Study processing details: Scientists estimated how many nucleated cells there were by amplifying reference gene primers. The data were produced by immunoSEQ multiplex PCR, yet TCRdb's version contains in-frame clones alone and is incomplete. D and trimming come from the DNA, and the V and J calls and clone size come from that table. The sample lists 140,000 to 150,000 clones; 84% were seen once.

The sequencing input was PBMCs or T cells enriched from blood (not recorded which). The clonotype was recovered from a woman aged 45-59 years with acute COVID-19. V usage is TRBV6-1 and J usage is TRBJ2-5, with D maybe TRBD1 (6 bases). The CDR3 protein is CASSEEGTNYETQYF. CDR3 bases: TGTGCCAGCAGTGAAGAGGGGACAAATTATGAGACCCAGTACTTC.